These 21 T cell receptor beta chains share one sample of origin, sequenced in a study of blood T cell repertoires in COVID-19. Generated by immunoSEQ multiplex PCR, the TCRdb table keeps only in-frame clones and is missing some. The data hold roughly 250,000 clones, with 70% to 75% observed a single time. The specimen sequenced was peripheral blood. The receptors shown here come from an elderly woman with acute or convalescent COVID-19.

The chain combines TRBV12-3 or TRBV12-4 with TRBJ1-2; D remains ambiguous. V lost 4 bases to trimming and J lost 3 bases, with 6 bases between them. The CDR3 is made up of 12 amino acids. The CDR3 region is CASSSGYYGYTF. In DNA, the CDR3 is TGTGCCAGCAGTTCGGGGTACTATGGCTACACCTTC.

The chain is built from TRBV7-2 and TRBJ1-2, with D maybe TRBD1 (6 bases). The CDR3 is 13 residues long. Trimming cost V 5 bases and J 8 bases, with 15 bases left between them. Germline V gene data show CDR1 as SGHTA and CDR2 as FQGNSA. The CDR3 loop reads CASSRFRDNGYTF. The CDR3 nucleotides read TGTGCCAGCAGCCGCTTCCGGGACAACGGCTACACCTTC.

For this clone: This sample includes further DNA sequences coding for the same CDR3. The chain combines TRBV2 with TRBJ1-1; TRBD1 is a possible D gene (5 bases). V was shortened by 2 bases and J by 1 base, with 5 bases between the two germline ends. The CDR3 loop spans 13 amino acids. CDR1 SNHLY and CDR2 FYNNEI come from the germline V gene. CDR3 protein: CASSEQGNTEAFF. The CDR3 DNA follows: TGTGCCAGCAGTGAACAGGGGAACACTGAAGCTTTCTTT.

This chain joins TRBV7-2 and TRBJ1-1; 10 bases are a match to TRBD1. V shed 1 base and J 3 bases; nucleotides not matched to a gene: 2. Germline CDR1 is SGHTA and CDR2 is FQGNSA. CDR3 length: 15 residues. CDR3 DNA: TGTGCCAGCAGCTTAGGCGGACAGGGGGACACTGAAGCTTTCTTT. This encodes CASSLGGQGDTEAFF.

This clone was counted only a few times. The CDR3 protein is CASSSRDTSLYGYTF. In DNA, the CDR3 is TGCGCCAGCAGCTCCCGGGACACTTCTCTCTATGGCTACACCTTC. The chain employs TRBV10-2 and TRBJ1-2, with D possibly matching TRBD1 (6 bases). The V end lost 6 bases, the J end lost 4 bases, and 18 bases lay between the germline ends. The germline V gene has CDR1 WSHSY and CDR2 SAAADI. CDR3 length equals 15 residues.

Only a few counts were recorded for this clone. V usage is TRBV4-3 and J usage is TRBJ2-1; D unresolved. V was trimmed by 0 bases and J by 4 bases, leaving 4 bases between them. Germline V CDR1 and CDR2: LGHNA, YSLEER. The CDR3 length is 13 residues. For the CDR3, the DNA is TGCGCCAGCAGCCAAGACCAATACAATGAGCAGTTCTTC. It is translated as CASSQDQYNEQFF.

This chain joins TRBV11-3 and TRBJ2-7; 14 bases agree with TRBD2. Germline CDR1 is SGHNT and CDR2 is YENEEA. V lost 1 base, J lost 4 bases, and 3 bases stayed unmatched. There are 16 residues in the CDR3. CDR3 coding DNA: TGTGCCAGCAGCTTAGGTGGGACTAGCGGGAGTTACGAGCAGTACTTC. Its protein product is CASSLGGTSGSYEQYF.

CDR3 in amino acids: CASSEEGTVNTEAFF. In nucleotides, the CDR3 is TGTGCCAGCAGTGAAGAGGGGACAGTGAACACTGAAGCTTTCTTT. The chain has TRBV2 and TRBJ1-1, with 7 positions matching TRBD1. The CDR3 has 15 amino acids. The V gene's germline CDR1 is SNHLY and CDR2 FYNNEI. With V trimmed by 1 base and J by 0 bases, 2 bases remained unmatched.

V usage is TRBV7-9 and J usage is TRBJ1-3; 8 bases match TRBD1. The junction had 9 bases not matched to a gene; V was cut back by 3 bases and J by 8 bases. CDR3 length: 15 residues. CDR1 is SEHNR, CDR2 FQNEAQ, per germline (reference sequence). The CDR3 DNA reads TGTGCCAGCAGCTTCGACAGGGGAGGTATTGACACCATATATTTT. It translates to CASSFDRGGIDTIYF.

The chain has TRBV6-2 or TRBV6-3 and TRBJ2-1, with 13 bases matching TRBD2. CDR3 size: 14 residues. Germline V lookup: CDR1 MNHEY, CDR2 SVGEGT. After removal of 2 bases from V and 11 bases from J, the junction contained 3 bases not matched to a gene. CDR3 bases: TGTGCCAGCAGTTACCGGACTAGCGGGGGCAAGCAGTTCTTC. Its translation: CASSYRTSGGKQFF.

J is TRBJ1-6 and V is TRBV6-2 or TRBV6-3; TRBD1 matches at 8 bases. Germline-derived CDR1 and CDR2 are MNHEY and SVGEGT. The CDR3 covers 16 residues. V was clipped by 2 bases and J by 7 bases; unmatched bases: 7. The CDR3 nucleotides are TGTGCCAGCAGTTACATGCGGGGACAGGCCAATTCACCCCTCCACTTT. It is translated as CASSYMRGQANSPLHF.

This clone was seen just once. The chain links TRBV20-1 to TRBJ1-1, with no clear D. Trimming pared 3 bases from V and 9 bases from J, leaving 17 bases between. CDR1 is DFQATT, CDR2 SNEGSKA, per germline (reference sequence). This CDR3 region has 13 residues. CDR3 in amino acids: CSASNSYDPKAFF. The CDR3 DNA follows: TGCAGTGCTAGTAACAGCTACGACCCAAAAGCTTTCTTT.

This clone was picked up one time. The V and J genes are TRBV11-1 and TRBJ2-5, with a tentative D call TRBD2 (5 bases). The CDR3 covers 13 residues. V was shortened by 5 bases and J by 5 bases, with 12 bases between the two germline ends. Germline CDR1 is SGHAT and CDR2 is FQDESV (reference sequence). Written as DNA, the CDR3 is TGTGCCAGCAGCCCCGGAGGCCGGGAGACCCAGTACTTC. Encoded protein: CASSPGGRETQYF.

The chain couples TRBV5-1 to TRBJ2-1, with no clear D. Germline-derived CDR1 and CDR2 are SGHRS and YFSETQ. The V gene lost 6 bases and the J gene lost 7 bases, with 23 bases spanning the gap. This CDR3 contains 16 residues. The CDR3 sequence is CASKPEPSSYQNEQFF. CDR3 in DNA: TGCGCCAGCAAACCGGAGCCCTCCTCCTACCAGAATGAGCAGTTCTTC.

The rearrangement joins TRBV5-4 to TRBJ2-1; D is possibly TRBD2 (6 bases). Germline-derived CDR1 and CDR2 are SGHNT and YYREEE (reference sequence). Trimming left V 0 bases short and J 3 bases short, with 13 bases between. This CDR3 spans 16 amino acids. As DNA, the CDR3 is TGTGCCAGCAGCTTGGAACTAGCTTGGGACTACAATGAGCAGTTCTTC. This sequence encodes CASSLELAWDYNEQFF.

The rearrangement joins TRBV10-3 to TRBJ2-2, with a tentative D call TRBD2 (6 bases). Trimming removed 4 bases from V and 6 bases from J, with 12 bases in between. This CDR3 has 14 residues. The germline V gene has CDR1 ENHRY and CDR2 SYGVKD. Here the CDR3 DNA reads TGTGCCATCAGTGCTGGAGGGAGCGCCGGGGAGCTGTTTTTT. It encodes CAISAGGSAGELFF.

This rearrangement joins TRBV7-8 to TRBJ1-6; possibly TRBD1 for D (5 bases). The CDR3 runs 13 residues. V lost 4 bases and J 10 bases, leaving 11 bases between the germline ends. The germline V gene has CDR1 SGHVS and CDR2 FQNEAQ. The CDR3: CASSSGQRSPLHF. CDR3 in DNA: TGTGCCAGCAGCTCAGGACAACGGTCACCCCTCCACTTT.

To note about this clone: The identical CDR3 is also encoded by other nucleotide sequences in the sample. This rearrangement joins TRBV3-1 (or the pseudogene TRBV3-2) to TRBJ1-3; D gene ambiguous. Looked up from germline, CDR1 is LGHDT and CDR2 is YNNKEL (reference sequence). This CDR3 has 14 residues. Between the trimmed V and J ends, which lost 1 base and 1 base, there was a span of 5 bases. The CDR3 reads CASSQGGSGNTIYF. CDR3 bases: TGTGCCAGCAGCCAAGGAGGTTCTGGAAACACCATATATTTT.

The chain links TRBV3-1 (or the pseudogene TRBV3-2) to TRBJ1-3, with TRBD1 matching over 7 bases. The CDR3 sequence is 16 residues long. The ends lost 0 bases at V and 0 bases at J; junction bases unmatched: 2. Germline V gene data show CDR1 as LGHDT and CDR2 as YNNKEL (reference sequence). The CDR3 region is CASSQDPGGSGNTIYF. For the CDR3, the DNA is TGTGCCAGCAGCCAAGATCCAGGGGGCTCTGGAAACACCATATATTTT.

This clone showed up just a few times. The rearrangement uses TRBV3-1 (or the pseudogene TRBV3-2) and TRBJ2-5; tentatively, D is TRBD1 (5 bases). The CDR3 has 15 amino acids. Germline values: CDR1 LGHDT, CDR2 YNNKEL (reference sequence). Trimming left V 3 bases short and J 4 bases short, with 15 bases between. The CDR3: CASSQGPVDGETQYF. CDR3 DNA sequence: TGTGCCAGCAGCCAGGGGCCCGTCGATGGAGAGACCCAGTACTTC.

This clone was detected a few times. V and J are TRBV2 and TRBJ1-5; 7 bases line up with TRBD1. Germline V gives CDR1 SNHLY, CDR2 FYNNEI. The CDR3 totals 13 residues. Germline trimming cut 6 bases from V and 6 bases from J; bases unmatched to any gene: 5. CDR3 amino acids: CASSPGGSQPQHF. In DNA, the CDR3 is TGTGCCAGCAGCCCAGGGGGGAGTCAGCCCCAGCATTTT. The complete variable domain, with remaining parts taken from reference TRBV2 and TRBJ1-5, reads EPEVTQTPSHQVTQMGQEVILRCVPISNHLYFYWYRQILGQKVEFLVSFYNNEISEKSEIFDDQFSVERPDGSNFTLKIRSTKLEDSAMYFCASSPGGSQPQHFGDGTRLSIL.